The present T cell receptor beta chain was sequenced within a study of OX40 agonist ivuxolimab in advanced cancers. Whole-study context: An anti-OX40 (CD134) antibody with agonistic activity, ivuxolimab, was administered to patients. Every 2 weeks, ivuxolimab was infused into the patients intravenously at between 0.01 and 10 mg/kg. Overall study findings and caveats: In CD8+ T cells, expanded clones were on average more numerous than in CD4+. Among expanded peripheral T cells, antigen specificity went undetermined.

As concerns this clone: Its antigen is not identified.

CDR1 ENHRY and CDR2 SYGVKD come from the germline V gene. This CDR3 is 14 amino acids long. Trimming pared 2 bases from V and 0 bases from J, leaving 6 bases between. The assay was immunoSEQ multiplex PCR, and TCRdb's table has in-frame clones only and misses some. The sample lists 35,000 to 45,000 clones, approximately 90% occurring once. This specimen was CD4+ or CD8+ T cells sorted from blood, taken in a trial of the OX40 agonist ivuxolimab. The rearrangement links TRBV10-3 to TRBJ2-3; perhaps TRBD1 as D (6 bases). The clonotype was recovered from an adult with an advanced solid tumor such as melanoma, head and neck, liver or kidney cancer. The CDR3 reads CAISEQGSTDTQYF. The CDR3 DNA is TGTGCCATCAGTGAGCAGGGGAGCACAGATACGCAGTATTTT.